This is a list of T cell receptor beta chains from one sample in a study of cytomegalovirus exposure and HLA in healthy donors. Only in-frame clones appear in the TCRdb table, and some are missing; sequencing was by immunoSEQ multiplex PCR. Altogether 95,000 to 150,000 clones are present, 75% being singletons, with the ten largest covering 3.3%. The source material was PBMCs. The source is a woman aged 45-65 years in good health and CMV-seronegative. Both conserved end residues are part of each CDR3.

V gene,CDR3 protein
TRBV4-3,CASSQRIAGGHEQFF
TRBV7-9,CSSSLVSGHLNSNQPQHF
TRBV7-3,CASSLGDTYTEAFF
TRBV29-1,CSVEVDYEQYF
TRBV5-4,CASSPTRTASHSYEQYF
TRBV19,CASSMRGDEQFF
TRBV29-1,CSVEDLKASGYGYTF
TRBV6-8,CASSYGVAGIYNEQFF
TRBV7-6,CASSFSTGTSTDTQYF
TRBV7-9,CASSSATVNNEQFF
TRBV4-1,CASSQGPLARYEQYF
TRBV28,CASSLRQMNTEAFF
TRBV4-3,CASSRDRGTYNEQFF
TRBV9,CASSVGGGDTQYF
TRBV30,CAWKSVLGGRGETDTQYF
TRBV30,CAWTPSRGRNTEAFF
TRBV7-3,CASSWSGYVWVAFF
TRBV6-1,CASSEAGTGNQPQHF
TRBV28,CASGTGYEKLFF
TRBV2,CASSVTTLRIF
TRBV5-1,CASSFLTGENYGYTF
TRBV15,CATSRTRLGGQPQHF
TRBV4-1,CASSSGQGGNQPQHF
TRBV4-2,CASSQETGRVLGYTF
TRBV19,CASSSGTGNNQPQHF
TRBV7-9,CASSSAGQGVAKNIQYF
TRBV4-3,CASSQDGDRGDYGYTF
TRBV27,CASSFHRGTEAFF
TRBV9,CASSPPGTGFYEQYF
TRBV2,CASSERTGTSGANVLTF
TRBV15,CATAFGQYYEQYF
TRBV11-3,CASSPTGVAGTQYF
TRBV6-5,CASSYSPGGQETQYF
TRBV4-1,CASSQEVAGDHEQFF
TRBV11-2,CASSFTGTSTYEQYF
TRBV7-2,CASSPTGNTDTQYF
TRBV30,CAWSTGGTGLNEQFF
TRBV15,CATSRGRLFQYEQYF
TRBV5-1,CASRSGGNYGYTF
TRBV27,CASSPRGGGGYEQYF
TRBV5-1,CASSLDRDTEAFF
TRBV18,CASSPGTGRANYGYTF
TRBV15,CATSRDRTGAGNTIYF
TRBV9,CASSHGTSGTNEQFF
TRBV27,CASSYFGGELFF
TRBV7-2,CASSFGLAGETQYF
TRBV11-2,CASSPGLAQVDEQFF
TRBV4-3,CASSQDVQVPEAFF
TRBV6-5,CASSRKGAQQPQHF
TRBV9,CASSVDRGFTNYGYTF
TRBV7-9,CSSSLFVAQNTEAFF
TRBV7-9,CASRPPAQGVDTQYF
TRBV7-2,CASSWGGRGNEQFF
TRBV7-7,CASSSSGTGDEKLFF
TRBV7-2,CASSLWDSGDEQFF
TRBV28,CASSRIFPGYTF
TRBV9,CASSVFGTGCQPQHF
TRBV27,CASSWEGRMNTEAFF
TRBV28,CASSLASGYTEAFF